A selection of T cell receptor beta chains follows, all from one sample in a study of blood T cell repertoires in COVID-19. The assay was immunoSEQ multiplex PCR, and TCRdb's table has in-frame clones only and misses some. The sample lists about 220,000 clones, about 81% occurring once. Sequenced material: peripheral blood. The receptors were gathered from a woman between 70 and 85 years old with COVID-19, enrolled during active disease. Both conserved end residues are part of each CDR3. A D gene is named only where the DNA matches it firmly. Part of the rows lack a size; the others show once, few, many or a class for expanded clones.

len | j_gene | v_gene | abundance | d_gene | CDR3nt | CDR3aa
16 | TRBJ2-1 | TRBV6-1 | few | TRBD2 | TGTGCCAGCAGTGGGAGACTAGCGTCAGAGCGGAATGAGCAGTTCTTC | CASSGRLASERNEQFF
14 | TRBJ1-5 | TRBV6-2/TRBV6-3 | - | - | TGTGCCAGCAGCCGCGTCAATCTCAATCAGCCCCAGCATTTT | CASSRVNLNQPQHF
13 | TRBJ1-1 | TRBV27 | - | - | TGTGCCAGCAGTTTATCCGGGGAGACTGAAGCTTTCTTT | CASSLSGETEAFF
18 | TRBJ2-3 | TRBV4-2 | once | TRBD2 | TGTGCCAGCAGCCTAAGGCAAGCTAGCGGGAGGGTCGCAGATACGCAGTATTTT | CASSLRQASGRVADTQYF
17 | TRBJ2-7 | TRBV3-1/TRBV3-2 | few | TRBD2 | TGTGCCAGCAGCCAAGGATGGAGCGGGAGACCCTCTGGCGAGCAGTACTTC | CASSQGWSGRPSGEQYF
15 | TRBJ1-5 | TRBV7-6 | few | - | TGTGCCAGCAGCTTAGCGGCAGGGGACGGTCAGCCCCAGCATTTT | CASSLAAGDGQPQHF
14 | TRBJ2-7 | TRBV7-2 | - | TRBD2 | TGTGCCAGCAGCTTAACGGGACTAGAGAGCGAGCAGTACTTC | CASSLTGLESEQYF
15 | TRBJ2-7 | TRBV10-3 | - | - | TGTGCCATCAGGGACGGGCGGGCCAATCCCTACGAGCAGTACTTC | CAIRDGRANPYEQYF
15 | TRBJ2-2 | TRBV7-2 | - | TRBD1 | TGTGCCAGCAGCTTAGGACAGGGGTACACCGGGGAGCTGTTTTTT | CASSLGQGYTGELFF
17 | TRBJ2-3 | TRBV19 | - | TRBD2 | TGTGCCAGTAGGTCGTCCCCGGGGGGGGCCAGCACAGATACGCAGTATTTT | CASRSSPGGASTDTQYF
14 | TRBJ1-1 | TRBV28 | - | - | TGTGCCAGCAGTTTGGGGGGGAGTCGGACTGAAGCTTTCTTT | CASSLGGSRTEAFF
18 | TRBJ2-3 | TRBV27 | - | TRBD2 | TGTGCCAGCAGGCCCCTCGGTACTAGCGGGACTAGCACAGATACGCAGTATTTT | CASRPLGTSGTSTDTQYF
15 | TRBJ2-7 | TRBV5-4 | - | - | TGTGCCAGCAGTCAAAGCCCGGACAGCTCCTACGAGCAGTACTTC | CASSQSPDSSYEQYF
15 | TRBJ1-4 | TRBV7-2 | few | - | TGTGCCAGCAGCTTCGGAGGGCCCCCTAATGAAAAACTGTTTTTT | CASSFGGPPNEKLFF
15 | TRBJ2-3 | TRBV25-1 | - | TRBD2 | TGTGCCAGCAGTGACCTAGCGGGAGCATCAAGCACGCAGTATTTT | CASSDLAGASSTQYF
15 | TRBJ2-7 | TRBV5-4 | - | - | TGTGCCAGCAGCTTGCAAAAACCCGGGAGAGACGAGCAGTACTTC | CASSLQKPGRDEQYF
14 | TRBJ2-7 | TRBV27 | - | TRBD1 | TGTGCCACCACCGTGACAGGGGGCTCCTACGAGCAGTACTTC | CATTVTGGSYEQYF
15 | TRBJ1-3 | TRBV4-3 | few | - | TGCGCCAGCAGCCAAGGGACGGGGGCTGGAAACACCATATATTTT | CASSQGTGAGNTIYF
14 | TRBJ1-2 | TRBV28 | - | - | TGTGCCAGCAGCCCGCCGAGAACTAACTATGGCTACACCTTC | CASSPPRTNYGYTF
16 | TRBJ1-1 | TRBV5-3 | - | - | TGTGCCAGAAGCTTGCGACACCAGGTGGGGAACACTGAAGCTTTCTTT | CARSLRHQVGNTEAFF
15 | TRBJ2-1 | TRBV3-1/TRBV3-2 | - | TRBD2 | TGTGCCAGCAGCCTAACGGGACTAGCGGGAAATGAGCAGTTCTTC | CASSLTGLAGNEQFF
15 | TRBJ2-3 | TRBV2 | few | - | TGTGCCAGCAGTATGGGGCAGGCGAGCACAGATACGCAGTATTTT | CASSMGQASTDTQYF
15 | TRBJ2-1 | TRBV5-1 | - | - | TGCGCCAGCAGCTCAGTGGCCGCCTCCTACAATGAGCAGTTCTTC | CASSSVAASYNEQFF
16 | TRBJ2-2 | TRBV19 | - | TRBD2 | TGTGCCAGTAGACCTAGCGGGAGGCGGAACACCGGGGAGCTGTTTTTT | CASRPSGRRNTGELFF
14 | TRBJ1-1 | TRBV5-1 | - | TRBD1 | TGCGCCAGCAGTTCAAGTGGACAGGGCACTGAAGCTTTCTTT | CASSSSGQGTEAFF
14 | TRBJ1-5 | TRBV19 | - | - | TGTGCCAGTAGTATAGGGACAGCCAATCAGCCCCAGCATTTT | CASSIGTANQPQHF
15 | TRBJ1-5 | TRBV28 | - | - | TGTGCCAGCAGTTCCCCTGGGACACTCCATCAGCCCCAGCATTTT | CASSSPGTLHQPQHF
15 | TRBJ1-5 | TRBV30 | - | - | TGTGCCTGGAGTGCGAAGGACAGACCCAATCAGCCCCAGCATTTT | CAWSAKDRPNQPQHF
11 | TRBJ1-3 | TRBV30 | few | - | TGTGTAGTGGGGTGGAGGAACACCATATATTTT | CVVGWRNTIYF
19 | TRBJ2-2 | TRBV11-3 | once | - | TGTGCCAGCAGCTTACATAAGCGGGCAGGAGGAAGGAACACCGGGGAGCTGTTTTTT | CASSLHKRAGGRNTGELFF
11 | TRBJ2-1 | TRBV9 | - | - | TGTGCCAGCAGCGTATCGGGAAAGCAGTTCTTC | CASSVSGKQFF
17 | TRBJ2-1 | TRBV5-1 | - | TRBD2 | TGCGCCAGCAGCTTGGAACTAGCGGGAGGATCTTACAATGAGCAGTTCTTC | CASSLELAGGSYNEQFF
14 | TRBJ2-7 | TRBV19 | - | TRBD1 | TGTGCCAGTAGCCGAAAGGGGGCCGAATACGAGCAGTACTTC | CASSRKGAEYEQYF
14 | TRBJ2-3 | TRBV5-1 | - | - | TGCGCCAGCAGCTTTTCTCGGAGCACAGATACGCAGTATTTT | CASSFSRSTDTQYF
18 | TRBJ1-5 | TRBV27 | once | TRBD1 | TGTGCCAGCAGTCCCACTAAGACAGGGAGTTATAGCAATCAGCCCCAGCATTTT | CASSPTKTGSYSNQPQHF
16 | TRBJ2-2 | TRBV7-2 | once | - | TGTGCCAGCAGCTCACTCTGGAGTAGTTTCGGCGGGGAGCTGTTTTTT | CASSSLWSSFGGELFF
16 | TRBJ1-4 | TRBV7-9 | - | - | TGTGCCAGCAGCTTACTATCGGGGGTCAATAATGAAAAACTGTTTTTT | CASSLLSGVNNEKLFF
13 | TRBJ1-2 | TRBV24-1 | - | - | TGTGCCACCAGTGATCGGTATGTTGAAGGCTACACCTTC | CATSDRYVEGYTF
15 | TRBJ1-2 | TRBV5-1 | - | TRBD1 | TGCGCCAGCAGCTCCGGGACAGGGAGCTACTATGGCTACACCTTC | CASSSGTGSYYGYTF
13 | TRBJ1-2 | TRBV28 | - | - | TGTGCCAGCAGTCAAGGGGGTTCCTATGGCTACACCTTC | CASSQGGSYGYTF
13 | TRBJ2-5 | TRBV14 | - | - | TGTGCCAGCAGCCAAGGTCGGCAAGAGACCCAGTACTTC | CASSQGRQETQYF
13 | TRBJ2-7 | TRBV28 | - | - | TGTGCCAGCAGTTTGAACAGAGCACACGAGCAGTACTTC | CASSLNRAHEQYF
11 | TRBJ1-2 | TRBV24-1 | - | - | TGTGCCACCAGTGATTCAGTTATCTACACCTTC | CATSDSVIYTF
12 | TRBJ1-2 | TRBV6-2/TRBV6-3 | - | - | TGTGCCAGCAGTTACCAATCCTATGGCTACACCTTC | CASSYQSYGYTF
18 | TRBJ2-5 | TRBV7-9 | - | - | TGTGCCAGCAGCTTAGCCCGTGGGCCAGGGGAATTTCTGGAGACCCAGTACTTC | CASSLARGPGEFLETQYF
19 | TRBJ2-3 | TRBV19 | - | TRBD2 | TGTGCCAGTAGTATTGGAGGTGGACTAGCGGGTGCTAGCACAGATACGCAGTATTTT | CASSIGGGLAGASTDTQYF
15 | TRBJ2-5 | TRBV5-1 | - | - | TGCGCCAGCAGCTTGGAAGGACACCACCAAGAGACCCAGTACTTC | CASSLEGHHQETQYF
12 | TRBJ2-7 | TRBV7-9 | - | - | TGTGCCAGCAGCTCCCAGGGTAACGAGCAGTACTTC | CASSSQGNEQYF
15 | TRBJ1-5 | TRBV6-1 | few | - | TGTGCCAGCAGTGAAGCGCAAACCGGCAGAGGTCCCCAGCATTTT | CASSEAQTGRGPQHF
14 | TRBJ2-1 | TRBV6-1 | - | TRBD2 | TGTGCCAGCAGTTGGGGGACTAGCTTAAATGAGCAGTTCTTC | CASSWGTSLNEQFF
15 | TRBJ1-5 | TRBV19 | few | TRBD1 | TGTGCCAGTAGTCGGACAGGGGACGGCAATCAGCCCCAGCATTTT | CASSRTGDGNQPQHF
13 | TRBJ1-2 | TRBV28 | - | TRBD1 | TGTGCCAGCAGTTCGGGACAGGGGTATGGCTACACCTTC | CASSSGQGYGYTF
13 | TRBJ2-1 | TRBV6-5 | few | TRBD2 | TGTGCCAGCAGCCCATTGGGAGGGAATGAGCAGTTCTTC | CASSPLGGNEQFF
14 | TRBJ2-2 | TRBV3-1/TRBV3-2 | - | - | TGTGCCAGCAGCCAAGACTCTTCTTCCGGGGAGCTGTTTTTT | CASSQDSSSGELFF
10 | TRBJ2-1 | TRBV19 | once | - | TGTGCCCCCCCCACGAGTGAGCAGTTCTTC | CAPPTSEQFF
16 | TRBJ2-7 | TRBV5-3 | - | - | TGTGCCAGAAGCTTACAACAGCCGATACGAAACTACGAGCAGTACTTC | CARSLQQPIRNYEQYF